The clone carrying this T cell receptor (beta chain) came up many times. Its antigen is currently unknown. This sample is part of a study of spatial heterogeneity in lung cancer. Whole-study findings and limits: Counts of expanded intratumoral alpha and beta TCRs tracked tumor mutation counts.

TCR cDNA molecules each carried a unique molecular identifier. TCRdb processed the 5' RACE reads anew with MiXCR; each CDR3 protein has one entry. Among roughly 8,400 distinct CDR3 sequences listed, 5.4% were seen once. The CDR3 is 14 amino acids. Germline V gene sequence: CDR1 MNHNS, CDR2 SASEGT. V shed 4 bases, J shed 6 bases, and the junction held 8 bases outside the gene matches. This sample's time point: sample taken at primary tumor resection. Sequencing was performed on whole RNA extracted from tumor and nontumor lung tissue, or from frozen PBMC, and the material was left unsorted. Source: lung tumor tissue, taken at surgery. This TCR came from a male donor with early-stage non-small cell lung cancer. The rearrangement links TRBV6-1 to TRBJ1-2, with 7 bases that match TRBD1. This CDR3 reads CASSGQGYLDGYTF. The CDR3, as DNA: TGTGCCAGCAGTGGACAGGGATATTTGGATGGCTACACCTTC.